This T cell receptor (beta chain) is drawn from a study of blood T cells in healthy people across ages. Study-wide points: PBMCs that were unsorted prevented a conclusive naive versus antigen-experienced comparison.

The ends lost 1 base at V and 6 bases at J; junction bases unmatched: 7. The CDR3 length is 16 residues. The germline V gene encodes CDR1 MGHRA and CDR2 YSYEKL. On this clonotype: Antigen unknown.

The authors ran a second PCR of roughly 7 to 11 cycles using a sample-barcoded 5' primer and a J-beta primer mix. TCRdb passed the 5' RACE reads through MiXCR, listing each CDR3 protein once. The repertoire holds about 1.6 million distinct CDR3 sequences, with about 31% as singletons. Sequences were obtained from blood. V and J are TRBV4-1 and TRBJ1-1; 11 bases map to TRBD1. This sequence originates from a woman aged 25 to 39 in good health. CDR3 residues: CASSQARTGGSAEAFF. As DNA, the CDR3 is TGCGCCAGCAGCCAAGCCCGGACAGGGGGCTCGGCTGAAGCTTTCTTT.